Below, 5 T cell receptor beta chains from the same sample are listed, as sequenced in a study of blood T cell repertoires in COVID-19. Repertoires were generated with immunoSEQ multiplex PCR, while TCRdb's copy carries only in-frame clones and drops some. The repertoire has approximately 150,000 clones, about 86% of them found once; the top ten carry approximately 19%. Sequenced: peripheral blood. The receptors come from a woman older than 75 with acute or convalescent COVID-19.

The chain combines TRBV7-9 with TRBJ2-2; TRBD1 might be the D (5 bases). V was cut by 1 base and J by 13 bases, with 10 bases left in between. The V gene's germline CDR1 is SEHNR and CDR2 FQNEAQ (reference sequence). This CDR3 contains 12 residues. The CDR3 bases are TGTGCCAGCAGCTTAGGAAGGGGCCGGCTGTTTTTT. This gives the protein CASSLGRGRLFF.

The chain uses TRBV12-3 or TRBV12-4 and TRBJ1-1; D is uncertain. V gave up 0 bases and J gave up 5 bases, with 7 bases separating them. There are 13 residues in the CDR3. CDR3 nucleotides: TGTGCCAGCAGTTTAGCGGGAGGGACTGAAGCTTTCTTT. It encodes CASSLAGGTEAFF.

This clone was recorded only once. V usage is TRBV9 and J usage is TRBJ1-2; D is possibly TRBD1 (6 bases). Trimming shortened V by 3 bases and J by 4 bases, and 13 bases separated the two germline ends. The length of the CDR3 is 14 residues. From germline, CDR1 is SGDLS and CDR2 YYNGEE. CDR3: CASSAQQGVYGYTF. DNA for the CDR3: TGTGCCAGCAGCGCGCAACAGGGAGTCTATGGCTACACCTTC.

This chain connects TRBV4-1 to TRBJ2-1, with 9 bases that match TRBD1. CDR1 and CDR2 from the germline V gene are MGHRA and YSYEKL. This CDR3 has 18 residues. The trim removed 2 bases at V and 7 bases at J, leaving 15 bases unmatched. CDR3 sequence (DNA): TGCGCCAGCAGCCAACCCCCTGGGGGACAGGGAATTCCGAATGAGCAGTTCTTC. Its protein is CASSQPPGGQGIPNEQFF.

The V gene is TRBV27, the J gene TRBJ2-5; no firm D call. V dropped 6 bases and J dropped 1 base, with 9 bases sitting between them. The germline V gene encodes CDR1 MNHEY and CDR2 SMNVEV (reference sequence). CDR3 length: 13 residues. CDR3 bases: TGTGCCAGCAGGGGCCACGGCCAAGAGACCCAGTACTTC. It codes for CASRGHGQETQYF.